This T cell receptor beta chain was sequenced for a study of T cell responses to AZD1222 COVID-19 vaccine. On this clone itself: Mismatch with germline at one junction end may stem from a read error.

Repertoires were generated with immunoSEQ multiplex PCR, while TCRdb's copy carries only in-frame clones and drops some. In the table there are roughly 120,000 clones, 65% to 85% of which are singletons. The CDR3 spans 13 residues. From germline, CDR1 is SSHAT and CDR2 FNYEAQ (reference sequence). The sequence came from an adult in good health. The sample was peripheral blood, taken on day 0 of AZD1222 vaccination. The rearrangement joins TRBV7-7 to TRBJ2-1, with D hard to call. The CDR3 spells CASSLEAGGEQFF. The DNA for the CDR3 is TGTGCTAGCAGCTTAGAGGCCGGCGGTGAGCAGTTCTTC.